These 20 T cell receptor beta chains were sequenced from one sample in a study of metastatic and nonmetastatic thyroid tumors. TCRdb reprocessed the PCR reads using MiXCR. The sample shows about 16,000 clones, roughly 12% of them seen only once. Every patient was untreated before thyroid surgery. The sequenced sample consisted of blood. Receptor source: a female donor with papillary thyroid cancer or a benign thyroid nodule (not recorded which). Some clones in this sample may be carry-over from other donors' samples.

There are many counts of this clone. The J gene is TRBJ2-5, the V gene TRBV28; 8 bases fit TRBD1. The CDR3 spans 13 residues. The germline gives CDR1 MDHEN, CDR2 SYDVKM. J lost 5 bases, V lost 8 bases, and 7 bases had no gene match. CDR3 residues: CASGETGVETQYF. The CDR3 bases are TGTGCCAGCGGAGAGACAGGGGTTGAGACCCAGTACTTC.

Ten or more counts support this clone. The chain recombines TRBV3-1 with TRBJ2-7; D call uncertain. The germline V gene encodes CDR1 LGHDT and CDR2 YNNKEL (reference sequence). There are 11 residues in the CDR3. Trimming took off 2 bases at V and 6 bases at J, with 5 bases between the two ends. The DNA for the CDR3 is TGTGCCAGCAGCCAATTTTGCGAGCAGTACTTC. This translates into CASSQFCEQYF.

This rearrangement joins TRBV20-1 to TRBJ1-6; no clear D. Between the trimmed V and J ends, which lost 5 bases and 10 bases, there was a span of 21 bases. This CDR3 region has 15 residues. CDR1 DFQATT and CDR2 SNEGSKA come from the germline V gene (reference sequence). CDR3 sequence: CSAQNPVQVSSPLHF. In DNA form, the CDR3 reads TGCAGTGCTCAAAATCCGGTCCAGGTGTCATCACCCCTCCACTTT.

In its sample, this clone was seen a few times. Mismatch with germline at one junction end may stem from a read error. This sequence joins TRBV19 and TRBJ2-1, with D possibly being TRBD2 (6 bases). Germline V gene sequence: CDR1 LNHDA, CDR2 SQIVND (reference sequence). CDR3 size: 13 residues. The CDR3 loop reads CAGSPRTSTAQFF. The CDR3 DNA is TGTGCCGGTAGTCCACGAACTAGCACAGCGCAGTTCTTC.

V gene TRBV6-2 or TRBV6-3 combines with J gene TRBJ2-7; no reliable D call. Germline V gene sequence: CDR1 MNHEY, CDR2 SVGEGT. V was clipped by 2 bases and J by 2 bases, with 10 bases between them. The CDR3 extends over 14 amino acids. CDR3 sequence: CASSYGRLAYEQYF. The CDR3 DNA follows: TGTGCCAGCAGTTACGGACGGTTGGCCTACGAGCAGTACTTC.

This clone came up many times. The chain joins TRBV20-1 to TRBJ2-3, with TRBD2 matching over 11 bases. Germline V gene sequence: CDR1 DFQATT, CDR2 SNEGSKA (reference sequence). Germline trimming cut 5 bases from V and 3 bases from J; bases unmatched to any gene: 7. The CDR3 spans 15 residues. The CDR3 here is CSALTSGSGTDTQYF. As DNA, the CDR3 is TGCAGTGCTCTAACTAGCGGGAGTGGGACAGATACGCAGTATTTT.

V and J are TRBV3-1 and TRBJ2-5, with 9 bases lining up with TRBD2. Losses at the gene ends were 2 bases for V and 5 bases for J; bases not matched to a gene: 6. The germline gives CDR1 LGHDT, CDR2 YNNKEL (reference sequence). The CDR3 is 15 residues long. CDR3 bases: TGTGCCAGCAGCCAATGGGCGGGGGGGCAGGAGACCCAGTACTTC. Translation gives CASSQWAGGQETQYF.

This clone was seen repeatedly, ten times or more. The gene calls are TRBV5-5 and TRBJ2-3; no clear D gene. The V and J ends lost 5 bases and 6 bases respectively, with 10 bases between them. CDR1 is SGHKS and CDR2 is YYEKEE in the germline V gene (reference sequence). The CDR3 runs 12 residues. The CDR3 nucleotides read TGTGCCAGCAGTCTGAGCCTGGATACGCAGTATTTT. Translated: CASSLSLDTQYF.

This clone was seen repeatedly, ten times or more. This chain uses TRBV15 with TRBJ2-3; 8 nucleotides align to TRBD2. V lost 1 base and J lost 4; bases outside the gene matches: 7. There are 16 residues in the CDR3. Germline V lookup: CDR1 LNHNV, CDR2 YYDKDF (reference sequence). Here the CDR3 reads CATSRGMAGGADTQYF. Here the CDR3 DNA reads TGTGCCACCAGCAGAGGCATGGCGGGAGGCGCAGATACGCAGTATTTT.

As for this clone: This may stem from a read error, because a much larger clone lies one nucleotide away. V and J are TRBV19 and TRBJ1-1; a possible D gene is TRBD1 (5 bases). The germline V gene encodes CDR1 LNHDA and CDR2 SQIVND (reference sequence). This CDR3 contains 13 residues. The V gene lost 9 bases and the J gene lost 7 bases, with 18 bases spanning the gap. In DNA form, the CDR3 reads TGTGCCAGCCGGGTTGTGGGGGTAGGTGAAGCTTTCTTT. This sequence encodes CASRVVGVGEAFF.

V and J are TRBV30 and TRBJ2-1; 10 nucleotides line up with TRBD2. The CDR3 extends over 16 amino acids. CDR1 is GTSNPN and CDR2 is SVGIG in the germline V gene (reference sequence). The ends lost 0 bases at V and 10 bases at J; junction bases unmatched: 12. The CDR3: CAWSVRGAGGLSEQFF. CDR3 DNA: TGTGCCTGGAGTGTACGAGGAGCGGGAGGGCTCAGCGAGCAGTTCTTC.

In its sample, this clone was seen many times. The chain couples TRBV14 to TRBJ2-2; D is possibly TRBD2 (5 bases). Per germline, CDR1 SGHDN and CDR2 FVKESK. The V end was cut by 4 bases, the J end by 2 bases, with 8 bases between. The CDR3 has 14 residues. CDR3 sequence reads: CASSLTGNTGELFF. The CDR3 DNA reads TGTGCCAGCAGCCTGACGGGAAACACCGGGGAGCTGTTTTTT.

This clone is labeled as medium-sized. The chain carries TRBV6-2 or TRBV6-3 and TRBJ1-1; possible D gene TRBD1, 5 bases. Germline loops: CDR1 MNHEY, CDR2 SVGEGT. Deletions cut 6 bases from V and 2 bases from J, with 22 bases between. The CDR3 spans 17 residues. The CDR3 loop reads CASSPFRGRVFNTEAFF. CDR3 DNA sequence: TGTGCCAGCAGCCCCTTCCGGGGCAGGGTATTTAACACTGAAGCTTTCTTT.

This clone appeared many times. The chain uses TRBV12-3 or TRBV12-4 and TRBJ2-4; 10 bases agree with TRBD1. This CDR3 contains 14 residues. With 5 bases clipped from V and 8 bases from J, the junction kept 6 bases outside the gene matches. The CDR3 coding sequence is TGTGCCAGCAGTGCCTCCGGGACAGGGGACATTCAGTACTTC. This sequence encodes CASSASGTGDIQYF.

This clone was counted many times. V and J are TRBV2 and TRBJ1-1; D possibly corresponds to TRBD1 (6 bases). The V end lost 7 bases, the J end lost 1 base, and 13 bases lay between the germline ends. Germline V gene data show CDR1 as SNHLY and CDR2 as FYNNEI. The CDR3 sequence is 14 residues long. DNA of the CDR3: TGTGCCAGCACCCCGGGACACTCGAACACTGAAGCTTTCTTT. Translated: CASTPGHSNTEAFF. Full variable domain (missing parts from reference TRBV2 and TRBJ1-1): EPEVTQTPSHQVTQMGQEVILRCVPISNHLYFYWYRQILGQKVEFLVSFYNNEISEKSEIFDDQFSVERPDGSNFTLKIRSTKLEDSAMYFCASTPGHSNTEAFFGQGTRLTVV.

The chain is built from TRBV6-2 or TRBV6-3 and TRBJ2-7, with a tentative D call TRBD2 (6 bases). The CDR3 consists of 17 residues. Deletions cut 10 bases from V and 6 bases from J, with 31 bases between. Germline values: CDR1 MNHEY, CDR2 SVGEGT. The CDR3 DNA reads as TGTGCCACCTGGAATTGGGAGCCCTTAGCGGTAGAGGGCGAGCAGTACTTC. Amino acids: CATWNWEPLAVEGEQYF.

The rearrangement uses TRBV19 and TRBJ2-1; 7 positions agree with TRBD2. Germline V gives CDR1 LNHDA, CDR2 SQIVND (reference sequence). This CDR3 has 17 residues. V lost 5 bases, J lost 3 bases, and 13 bases stayed unmatched. The CDR3 DNA reads TGTGCCAGTAGTCCAGGACGGGCGGGAGATTACTACAATGAGCAGTTCTTC. Translating it yields CASSPGRAGDYYNEQFF.

This clone was detected ten times or more. This sequence joins TRBV6-2 or TRBV6-3 and TRBJ1-4; 10 bases fit TRBD1. This CDR3 is built from 14 residues. The V and J ends lost 5 bases and 8 bases, in that order; junction bases with no gene match: 5. In germline, CDR1 is MNHEY, CDR2 SVGEGT. The CDR3 spells CASSTGQGSEKLFF. CDR3 DNA: TGTGCCAGCAGTACGGGACAGGGGAGCGAAAAACTGTTTTTT.

The V gene is TRBV9, the J gene TRBJ2-1; TRBD1 agrees at 9 bases. CDR1 is SGDLS, CDR2 YYNGEE, per germline. V lost 3 bases to trimming and J lost 7 bases; unmatched junction nucleotides: 11. This CDR3 is 16 amino acids long. CDR3 coding DNA: TGTGCCAGCAGCGCCCGATCGGGACAGGGTCAAAATGAGCAGTTCTTC. It yields the protein CASSARSGQGQNEQFF.

The sample holds many counts of this clone. This rearrangement joins TRBV6-6 to TRBJ2-3; TRBD1 matches at 10 bases. Losses at the gene ends were 8 bases for V and 6 bases for J; bases not matched to a gene: 20. Germline loops: CDR1 MNHNY, CDR2 SVGAGI (reference sequence). This CDR3 has 18 amino acids. CDR3 nucleotides: TGTGCCAGCCGGGGCCTCCTCCCGGGGGACAGGGGTCCCGATACGCAGTATTTT. It yields the protein CASRGLLPGDRGPDTQYF.